This T cell receptor beta chain was observed in a study of spatial heterogeneity in lung cancer. Study summary: The average appearance count of each unique TCR and UMI combination in raw reads was more than nine.

Time point meaning: sample taken at primary tumor resection. Without sorting, whole RNA was sequenced from tumor, nontumor lung or frozen PBMC. There were roughly 72 donors, all of them untreated patients with early-stage non-small cell lung cancer. The CDR3 covers 15 residues. J gave up 8 bases and V 2 bases, and 8 bases lay outside the gene matches. Germline CDR1 and CDR2: SGHRS and YFSETQ. This clonotype showed up just a few times. As yet, its antigen is unknown. Study observations and caveats: Ubiquitous expanded tumor TCRs were observed in blood more at resection than follow-up.

The study tagged each TCR cDNA molecule with a unique molecular identifier. MiXCR was run by TCRdb on the 5' RACE reads, yielding one entry per CDR3 protein. The repertoire consists of tens of thousands of distinct CDR3 sequences, with 6% to 9% occurring once and the leading ten covering about 3%. This receptor was identified in a female donor with early-stage non-small cell lung cancer. This sequence joins TRBV5-1 and TRBJ2-5; 11 bases fit TRBD2. This specimen was PBMCs, taken at surgery. The DNA of the CDR3 is TGCGCCAGCAGCTTACTCGGGACTAGCGGCGAAACCCAGTACTTC. Protein: CASSLLGTSGETQYF. The variable domain in full, with the rest retrieved from reference TRBV5-1 and TRBJ2-5, is KAGVTQTPRYLIKTRGQQVTLSCSPISGHRSVSWYQQTPGQGLQFLFEYFSETQRNKGNFPGRFSGRQFSNSRSEMNVSTLELGDSALYLCASSLLGTSGETQYFGPGTRLLVL.